These T cell receptor beta chains were read from a single sample in a study of blood T cell repertoires in COVID-19. The method was immunoSEQ multiplex PCR; TCRdb's version includes in-frame clones alone and lacks a portion of them. Of hundreds of thousands of clones listed, about 90% are singletons. The sequenced sample consisted of peripheral blood. These receptor sequences come from a woman aged 50 to 60 who had recovered from COVID-19. The CDR3 runs from the conserved cysteine through the conserved F or W. D genes are given only for firm matches. Not every row has a clone size; where given, it reads once, few, many or a size class.

>NA|11|TRBJ2-7|NA|TRBV28
CASSYNYEQYF
TGTGCCAGCAGTTACAACTACGAGCAGTACTTC
>few|14|TRBJ1-4|TRBD1|TRBV5-1
CASSVGQGGEKLFF
TGCGCCAGCAGCGTGGGACAGGGAGGCGAAAAACTGTTTTTT
>NA|15|TRBJ1-6|NA|TRBV5-1
CASSLGSSYNSPLHF
TGCGCCAGCAGCCTGGGGAGCTCCTATAATTCACCCCTCCACTTT
>NA|13|TRBJ2-2|NA|TRBV5-1
CASSSDLVGELFF
TGCGCCAGCAGCTCGGACTTGGTCGGGGAGCTGTTTTTT
>NA|14|TRBJ1-2|NA|TRBV19
CASSFDGEVGGYTF
TGTGCCAGTAGCTTCGACGGTGAGGTTGGTGGCTACACCTTC
>NA|12|TRBJ2-7|NA|TRBV6-5
CASKVPGYEQYF
TGTGCCAGCAAGGTCCCCGGGTACGAGCAGTACTTC
>NA|15|TRBJ2-3|TRBD2|TRBV7-9
CASGTSGGVTDTQYF
TGTGCCAGCGGGACTAGCGGGGGGGTCACAGATACGCAGTATTTT
>NA|18|TRBJ1-6|NA|TRBV3-1/TRBV3-2
CASSVKRNGSFLDSPLHF
TGTGCCAGCAGCGTGAAGAGGAACGGATCTTTTCTCGATTCACCCCTCCACTTT
>NA|14|TRBJ2-2|TRBD1|TRBV7-3
CASSIQGFTGELFF
TGTGCCAGCAGCATACAGGGGTTCACCGGGGAGCTGTTTTTT
>once|16|TRBJ1-2|NA|TRBV4-3
CASSQGEWVEDYGYTF
TGCGCCAGCAGCCAAGGGGAGTGGGTCGAGGACTATGGCTACACCTTC
>NA|13|TRBJ1-1|NA|TRBV7-3
CASSLRDYTEAFF
TGTGCCAGCAGCTTACGGGATTACACTGAAGCTTTCTTT
>NA|14|TRBJ2-1|NA|TRBV27
CASSLRSSYNEQFF
TGTGCCAGCAGTTTACGGAGCTCCTACAATGAGCAGTTCTTC
>once|16|TRBJ1-1|NA|TRBV6-2/TRBV6-3
CASSYLRLYLNTEAFF
TGTGCCAGCAGTTACCTCAGGCTCTATCTGAACACTGAAGCTTTCTTT
>NA|15|TRBJ2-7|NA|TRBV19
CASSRGGGISYEQYF
TGTGCCAGCAGCCGGGGAGGGGGGATCTCCTACGAGCAGTACTTC
>NA|16|TRBJ1-5|NA|TRBV11-3
CASSFFFGGKNQPQHF
TGTGCCAGCAGCTTTTTCTTCGGAGGGAAAAATCAGCCCCAGCATTTT
>NA|14|TRBJ2-7|TRBD1|TRBV9
CASSVTGQGYEQYF
TGTGCCAGCAGCGTGACGGGACAGGGCTACGAGCAGTACTTC
>NA|14|TRBJ1-2|NA|TRBV5-6
CASSLGQAASGYTF
TGTGCCAGCAGCTTGGGACAGGCGGCGTCTGGCTACACCTTC